This TCR beta chain was sequenced during a study of T cells in Graves' hyperthyroidism and ophthalmopathy (dated by TCRdb to between 2017 and 2020). Background on the whole study: Peripheral blood samples were taken at initial diagnosis, before any treatment was given. The 100 discovery patients were randomly split 7:3 into training and test sets. Thyroid tissue and blood T-cell repertoires from more than five Graves' hyperthyroidism patients were also compared in the study. To identify TCR V-J signatures that set the groups apart, the researchers used a discovery cohort of 100 patients, made up of approximately 43 with Graves' ophthalmopathy and some 55 with stable Graves' hyperthyroidism. Once sampling was done, hyperthyroidism patients were given methimazole at a starting dose of 30 mg daily, whereas ophthalmopathy patients were given high-dose intravenous methylprednisolone. According to the paper, TCR Vbeta CDR3 sequencing was carried out on approximately 140 peripheral blood samples, which came from 40 to 45 ophthalmopathy, 70 to 80 hyperthyroidism and 17 progressor patients. Prospective prediction of ophthalmopathy was tested in an independent validation cohort of 18 to 20 hyperthyroidism patients and 17 patients who later progressed to ophthalmopathy. The investigation overall reported the following: A model built on a 13 V-J signature distinguished ophthalmopathy from stable hyperthyroidism, reaching over 85% sensitivity and under 84% specificity in cross-validation and 80%/75% in testing. Most expanded thyroid clonotypes (frequency above 0.001) were also detected in blood, suggesting blood repertoires may reflect thyroid immune responses. In validation, the model predicted progression to ophthalmopathy with roughly 70% sensitivity and roughly 75% specificity, a median of 6.5 months before onset. No statistical method was used to set the sample size in advance, and investigators knew the group allocation.

TCR beta CDR3 regions were amplified from RNA transcripts. The first round of RT-PCR for the TCR CDR3 was performed with the HTBI primer set and the Qiagen OneStep RT-PCR kit. Libraries were constructed in a second round of multiplex PCR, after which size selection and purification were carried out. Libraries were sequenced paired-end with 100 bp reads on an Illumina HiSeq2000. As for how the authors treated the data: Raw data were processed with SOAPnuke, discarding reads with adapters, uncalled bases, mean Phred below 15, or no exact constant-primer or identifier match. COPE v1.2.5 was used to merge high-quality paired reads, and clonotypes were defined as unique nucleotide sequences. Clonotypes were aligned to IMGT TRBV, TRBD and TRBJ reference segments using MiTCR v1.1. Only V-J combinations with frequency above 0.0001, covering 98% to 99.2% of repertoires, were analysed. The TCS score was defined as the ratio of F50 (clonal expansion) to E x V (chaos), calculated using BLOSUM62-based TCRdist between CDR3 peptides within each V-J. Welch's t-statistics and random forest reduced roughly 540 V-J features to some 14, which were used in a naive Bayes classifier (R e1071). TCRdb ran its own pipeline on the public reads, namely fastp trimming at Q25 and MiXCR clone calling, and kept in-frame beta chains. Merged by CDR3 protein, the rows form single entries marked with the most common genes and DNA. Here the V and J calls rest on TCRdb's processing, not on the authors' analysis. In all, the sample holds over 500,000 distinct CDR3 sequences, and approximately 17% of those were seen once. Roughly 18% of the sample rests with the top ten.

This clonotype was picked up many times. Its antigen remains unidentified. Base-call qualities are not available, and no considerably larger clone is one nucleotide away. Ophthalmopathy patients had moderately to severely active disease, with a Clinical Activity Score of 3 or more, a NOSPECS grade of 4 or more, and a disease duration of less than 3 months. The study excluded patients with uncontrolled infections, other autoimmune diseases, pregnancy or lactation. Diagnoses were based on clinical symptoms, serum thyroxine and TRAb, thyroid ultrasound and orbital computed tomography. PBMCs were separated from under 12 ml of fresh peripheral blood using Ficoll-Paque density gradient centrifugation. Total RNA was extracted with Trizol reagent, and quality was checked on an Agilent 2100 Bioanalyzer. Sample: blood. This receptor was obtained from a woman between 18 and 29 years old with Graves' ophthalmopathy.

The nucleotide sequence reads TGTGCCAGCTCACCACCTACCGGGCTAACTAACTATGGCTACACCTTC. Its protein is CASSPPTGLTNYGYTF. The V and J segments used are TRBV18 and TRBJ1-2; the D gene is unclear. Relative to germline, V is 0 bases shorter and J is 0 bases shorter, with 11 bases between their ends. Including cysteine and phenylalanine, the CDR3 has 16 amino acids. The sequence is cut down to CDR3 DNA, 48 bases in frame from base 1. Reading the germline V gene gives CDR1 KGHSH and CDR2 LQKENI. Joined to the reference TRBV18 and TRBJ1-2 proteins, this CDR3 gives the full variable domain: NAGVMQNPRHLVRRRGQEARLRCSPMKGHSHVYWYRQLPEEGLKFMVYLQKENIIDESGMPKERFSAEFPKEGPSILRIQQVVRGDSAAYFCASSPPTGLTNYGYTFGSGTRLTVV.